The rows below give T cell receptor beta chains drawn from one sample of a study of PD-L1 blockade in urothelial cancer. Assay used: immunoSEQ multiplex PCR; TCRdb lists only in-frame clones, some missing. The sample records 55,000 to 70,000 clones, 86% being singletons. This specimen was PBMCs, taken around atezolizumab (anti-PD-L1) treatment. These receptors were taken from a man aged 45-60 years with urothelial cancer. The CDR3 runs from the conserved cysteine through the conserved F or W.

TRBJ2-1	TRBV6-6	CASSWTSGSYNEQFF
TRBJ2-4	TRBV2	CASEDRDWAKNIQYF
TRBJ2-1	TRBV4-1	CASSLGGSGTYNEQFF
TRBJ2-4	TRBV7-2	CASSPSLDIQYF
TRBJ2-7	TRBV18	CASSPLPADEQYF
TRBJ2-1	TRBV18	CASSPGTSGINEQFF
TRBJ2-4	TRBV13	CASSLLAGGPKNIQYF
TRBJ2-2	TRBV6-1	CASSATSMTGELFF
TRBJ2-7	TRBV5-1	CASRLVTSGMVEQYF
TRBJ2-7	TRBV29-1	CSVELAGGPLNEQYF
TRBJ1-5	TRBV19	CASRGGIYQPQHF
TRBJ2-7	TRBV4-2	CASSVGLAGGEQYF
TRBJ2-1	TRBV11-2	CASSLTDSFVSEQFF
TRBJ2-7	TRBV27	CASSFGGASETYEQYF
TRBJ2-7	TRBV28	CASRISGSYEQYF
TRBJ2-7	TRBV10-2	CASRGGQDYTYEQYF
TRBJ2-1	TRBV7-3	CASSLDAPGQVYNEQFF
TRBJ2-3	TRBV18	CASSPPERSSTDTQYF
TRBJ2-7	TRBV5-1	CASSLERDSYEQYF
TRBJ2-5	TRBV6-6	CASSILAGERETQYF
TRBJ2-7	TRBV5-4	CASSRKGLATYEQYF
TRBJ1-1	TRBV5-1	CASSFEANTEAFF
TRBJ1-1	TRBV10-1	CASSESERGPADTEAFF
TRBJ1-1	TRBV6-1	CASSELRDISLNTEAFF
TRBJ2-1	TRBV7-9	CASSVGTSDEQFF
TRBJ1-5	TRBV5-8	CASSSGQKINQPQHF
TRBJ2-3	TRBV19	CARKLATSTDTQYF